This T cell receptor beta chain was obtained from a study of shared clonotypes between healthy human individuals. Overall study findings and caveats: A handful of donors shared 4.5% to 6.5% of their naive CD4 clonotypes.

TCRdb's table, derived via immunoSEQ multiplex PCR, lists solely in-frame clones and lacks some. The sample lists 2 million or so clones; 85% to 95% were seen once. About this clone: As yet, its antigen is unknown.

Germline assignment: CDR1 MGHRA and CDR2 YSYEKL. V shed 1 base and J shed 4 bases, with 11 bases lying between them. CDR3 length: 15 residues. Naive CD8 isolation took CD45RO-negative cells positively selected for CCR7 and excluded terminally differentiated effector memory CD45RA+ cells. There were no recent acute infections or vaccinations among the donors, who were healthy HIV-negative adults. Sequencing was carried out using naive CD8+ T cells sorted from blood. This sequence joins TRBV4-1 and TRBJ1-3; D is unresolved. This sequence originates from a man younger than 35 in good health. The CDR3 loop reads CASSQGLGFGNTIYF. CDR3 coding DNA: TGCGCCAGCAGCCAAGGGTTGGGTTTCGGAAACACCATATATTTT.